Presented here are 24 T cell receptor beta chains from one specimen sequenced in a study of blood T cell repertoires in COVID-19. TCRdb's copy holds only in-frame clones and misses some; the assay was immunoSEQ multiplex PCR. The sample lists under 150,000 clones, around 82% occurring once. The sequencing input was peripheral blood. These TCRs come from a man in his sixties with acute or convalescent COVID-19.

The chain has TRBV18 and TRBJ1-5; 8 nucleotides align to TRBD1. The CDR3 extends over 16 amino acids. Germline-derived CDR1 and CDR2 are KGHSH and LQKENI. V shed 2 bases, J shed 4 bases, and the junction held 7 bases outside the gene matches. This chain's CDR3 is CASSPIRTGKNQPQHF. CDR3 nucleotides: TGTGCCAGCTCACCAATTCGGACAGGGAAAAATCAGCCCCAGCATTTT. Based on the CDR3 plus reference TRBV18 and TRBJ1-5, the full variable domain is NAGVMQNPRHLVRRRGQEARLRCSPMKGHSHVYWYRQLPEEGLKFMVYLQKENIIDESGMPKERFSAEFPKEGPSILRIQQVVRGDSAAYFCASSPIRTGKNQPQHFGDGTRLSIL.

The chain employs TRBV24-1 and TRBJ1-2; D is unclear. This CDR3 has 11 amino acids. Germline values: CDR1 KGHDR, CDR2 SFDVKD. V was trimmed by 11 bases and J by 4 bases, leaving 10 bases between them. CDR3 region: CAIGGRYGYTF. Written as DNA, the CDR3 is TGTGCCATCGGCGGCCGCTATGGCTACACCTTC.

The chain couples TRBV12-1 to TRBJ2-2; no check of the table's D call, TRBD2, against the DNA was made. TRBV12-1 is described as a pseudogene. The CDR3 totals 16 residues. CDR3 bases: TGTGCCAGCAGCTTTGAGCGTCAGATAAACACCGGGGAGCTGTTTTTT. Protein: CASSFERQINTGELFF.

This clone occurred a few times. This chain links TRBV7-8 with TRBJ1-1; 7 bases match TRBD1. The germline V gene has CDR1 SGHVS and CDR2 FQNEAQ. This CDR3 region has 17 residues. V was clipped by 5 bases and J by 4 bases; unmatched bases: 16. The CDR3 here is CASSRDSSRLVITEAFF. Here the CDR3 DNA reads TGTGCCAGCAGCCGGGACAGTTCCCGACTCGTGATCACTGAAGCTTTCTTT.

This clone was seen once. The V and J genes are TRBV5-1 and TRBJ1-3; TRBD1 matches 7 bases. There are 14 residues in the CDR3. Losses at the gene ends were 2 bases for V and 4 bases for J; bases not matched to a gene: 3. Germline-derived CDR1 and CDR2 are SGHRS and YFSETQ. CDR3 sequence reads: CASSFTGEGNTIYF. CDR3 bases: TGCGCCAGCAGCTTTACAGGGGAAGGAAACACCATATATTTT.

This chain connects TRBV7-3 to TRBJ2-5; 9 nucleotides align to TRBD1. CDR3 length: 13 amino acids. CDR1 is SGHTA, CDR2 FQGTGA, per germline. The trim removed 3 bases at V and 9 bases at J, leaving 5 bases unmatched. CDR3 region: CASSLGQGASQYF. CDR3 sequence (DNA): TGTGCCAGCAGCTTGGGACAGGGAGCGTCCCAGTACTTC. Together with reference TRBV7-3 and TRBJ2-5, the CDR3 gives the full variable domain: GAGVSQTPSNKVTEKGKYVELRCDPISGHTALYWYRQSLGQGPEFLIYFQGTGAADDSGLPNDRFFAVRPEGSVSTLKIQRTERGDSAVYLCASSLGQGASQYFGPGTRLLVL.

As for this clone: Other DNA sequences within the sample encode an identical CDR3. V gene TRBV7-3 combines with J gene TRBJ2-3; 8 positions match TRBD2. There are 15 residues in the CDR3. Germline V gene data show CDR1 as SGHTA and CDR2 as FQGTGA. J was trimmed by 0 bases and V by 2 bases; bases with no gene match: 1. CDR3 amino acids: CASSLAGGSTDTQYF. CDR3 sequence (DNA): TGTGCCAGCAGCTTAGCGGGAGGTAGCACAGATACGCAGTATTTT. Drawing the rest from reference TRBV7-3 and TRBJ2-3, the complete variable domain is GAGVSQTPSNKVTEKGKYVELRCDPISGHTALYWYRQSLGQGPEFLIYFQGTGAADDSGLPNDRFFAVRPEGSVSTLKIQRTERGDSAVYLCASSLAGGSTDTQYFGPGTRLTVL.

The chain employs TRBV6-5 and TRBJ2-3; the D is unclear. CDR1 and CDR2 from the germline V gene are MNHEY and SVGAGI. CDR3 length: 13 amino acids. V was cut by 6 bases and J by 2 bases, with 9 bases left in between. The CDR3: CASRASNTDTQYF. DNA of the CDR3: TGTGCCAGCAGAGCCTCTAACACAGATACGCAGTATTTT.

As to this clone: This sample also contains other DNA sequences that code for the same CDR3. V is TRBV20-1 and J is TRBJ1-1; D not resolved. Trimming removed 5 bases from V and 1 base from J, with 5 bases in between. The germline V gene has CDR1 DFQATT and CDR2 SNEGSKA (reference sequence). The CDR3 has 11 residues. CDR3 in amino acids: CSARQNTEAFF. The CDR3 nucleotides read TGCAGTGCTCGACAGAACACTGAAGCTTTCTTT.

The CDR3: CASSLPESRQFF. The CDR3 region has the DNA TGTGCCAGCAGCTTACCTGAGTCCCGGCAGTTCTTC. The V call is TRBV7-9, the J call TRBJ2-1; no firm D call. CDR1 and CDR2 from the germline V gene are SEHNR and FQNEAQ (reference sequence). With 2 bases removed from V and 12 bases from J, the gap between germline ends came to 11 bases. This CDR3 is built from 12 residues.

CDR3 sequence: CASGRTTGSYEQYF. CDR3 bases: TGTGCCAGCGGTAGGACAACAGGCTCCTACGAGCAGTACTTC. The chain uses TRBV6-5 and TRBJ2-7; D may be TRBD1 (5 bases). The V gene lost 8 bases and the J gene lost 0 bases, with 14 bases spanning the gap. The germline gives CDR1 MNHEY, CDR2 SVGAGI. This CDR3 is 14 amino acids long.

This chain uses TRBV2 with TRBJ1-5; TRBD1 is a possible D gene (6 bases). V was trimmed by 4 bases and J by 0 bases, leaving 10 bases between them. The CDR3 is 15 residues long. Germline V gene data show CDR1 as SNHLY and CDR2 as FYNNEI. CDR3 DNA sequence: TGTGCCAGCAGTGCTGCAGGGGTTAGCAATCAGCCCCAGCATTTT. This translates into CASSAAGVSNQPQHF.

The J gene is TRBJ1-2, the V gene TRBV15, with a tentative D call TRBD1 (6 bases). This CDR3 contains 15 residues. The V end was cut by 0 bases, the J end by 0 bases, with 8 bases between. The germline V gene encodes CDR1 LNHNV and CDR2 YYDKDF (reference sequence). In DNA form, the CDR3 reads TGTGCCACCAGCAGAGAACAGGGTCCTAACTATGGCTACACCTTC. Its translation is CATSREQGPNYGYTF.

The genes are TRBV10-3 and TRBJ2-7; D is undetermined. V lost 4 bases, J lost 1 base, and 11 bases lay in between. The length of the CDR3 is 14 residues. Germline V gene lookup returns CDR1 ENHRY and CDR2 SYGVKD. The CDR3 DNA reads as TGTGCCATCAGTGTAACAGCCCTTTCCTACGAGCAGTACTTC. This encodes CAISVTALSYEQYF.

This clone was picked up one time. The chain is built from TRBV5-4 and TRBJ1-2; TRBD1 might be the D (5 bases). Trimming removed 4 bases at V and 4 bases at J, with 17 bases between. The germline V gene encodes CDR1 SGHNT and CDR2 YYREEE (reference sequence). The CDR3 has 15 residues. CDR3 sequence reads: CASSTQVGPIYGYTF. The CDR3 nucleotides are TGTGCCAGCAGCACCCAGGTGGGGCCAATCTATGGCTACACCTTC.

Here the CDR3 reads CASSYGDRRGGYEQYF. CDR3 bases: TGTGCCAGCAGTTACGGGGACAGGAGGGGCGGCTACGAGCAGTACTTC. The chain combines TRBV6-5 with TRBJ2-7; 8 nucleotides line up with TRBD1. This CDR3 contains 16 residues. Germline assignment: CDR1 MNHEY and CDR2 SVGAGI. Losses at the gene ends were 2 bases for V and 3 bases for J; bases not matched to a gene: 9.

This clone came up once. DNA of the CDR3: TGTGCCAGTAGTCCTTACGCGGGGGAGCAGTTCTTC. Translation gives CASSPYAGEQFF. V gene TRBV19 combines with J gene TRBJ2-1, with D perhaps TRBD2 (6 bases). V was cut by 5 bases and J by 10 bases, with 12 bases left in between. This CDR3 has 12 amino acids. CDR1 LNHDA and CDR2 SQIVND come from the germline V gene (reference sequence).

V gene TRBV6-6 combines with J gene TRBJ2-2; perhaps TRBD2 as D (5 bases). CDR3 length: 13 amino acids. With 7 bases removed from V and 4 bases from J, the gap between germline ends came to 10 bases. The germline V gene encodes CDR1 MNHNY and CDR2 SVGAGI (reference sequence). Here the CDR3 DNA reads TGTGCCAGCAACGGTCGGGGCACCGGGGAGCTGTTTTTT. This translates into CASNGRGTGELFF.

The chain combines TRBV27 with TRBJ1-5; D is perhaps TRBD1 (6 bases). Germline V gene sequence: CDR1 MNHEY, CDR2 SMNVEV (reference sequence). This CDR3 contains 16 residues. With 5 bases removed from V and 0 bases from J, the gap between germline ends came to 14 bases. The CDR3 nucleotides are TGTGCCAGCAGTCCCGGGACACCCACTAGCAATCAGCCCCAGCATTTT. Translating it yields CASSPGTPTSNQPQHF.

The rearrangement uses TRBV10-3 and TRBJ2-5; 14 bases map to TRBD2. Germline V CDR1 and CDR2: ENHRY, SYGVKD. The V segment lost 6 bases and the J segment 2 bases; nucleotides outside the gene matches: 14. The CDR3 length is 19 residues. The CDR3 here is CAIRATSGGESRSQETQYF. CDR3 DNA: TGTGCCATCAGAGCGACTAGCGGGGGGGAGTCCCGATCGCAAGAGACCCAGTACTTC.

CDR3 nucleotide sequence: TGTGCCAGCAGTTCGCCGGGACTAGCGGCCAGGGAGACCCAGTACTTC. Its translation: CASSSPGLAARETQYF. The rearrangement joins TRBV5-6 to TRBJ2-5; TRBD2 matches 11 bases. This CDR3 comprises 16 residues. V trimming: 5 bases; J trimming: 5 bases; junction bases outside the gene matches: 11. Per germline, CDR1 SGHDT and CDR2 YYEEEE. The full variable domain, rest sourced from reference TRBV5-6 and TRBJ2-5, is DAGVTQSPTHLIKTRGQQVTLRCSPKSGHDTVSWYQQALGQGPQFIFQYYEEEERQRGNFPDRFSGHQFPNYSSELNVNALLLGDSALYLCASSSPGLAARETQYFGPGTRLLVL.

With respect to this clone: Compared with germline, one end of the junction differs, possibly owing to a read error. The chain carries TRBV5-1 and TRBJ1-2; TRBD1 might be the D (6 bases). CDR1 is SGHRS and CDR2 is YFSETQ in the germline V gene. This CDR3 is 12 amino acids long. The CDR3 bases are TGCGCCAGCAGCCCGAACCAGGGGCCCTCCTCCTTC. Translating gives CASSPNQGPSSF. The whole variable domain, remainder taken from reference TRBV5-1 and TRBJ1-2, is KAGVTQTPRYLIKTRGQQVTLSCSPISGHRSVSWYQQTPGQGLQFLFEYFSETQRNKGNFPGRFSGRQFSNSRSEMNVSTLELGDSALYLCASSPNQGPSSFGSGTRLTVV.

The rearrangement joins TRBV25-1 to TRBJ1-1; D is uncertain. The CDR3 is 13 amino acids. Trimming took 7 bases from V and 2 from J, leaving 11 bases between them. Per the germline V gene, CDR1 is MGHDK and CDR2 is SYGVNS. The chain's CDR3 is CASNHPGNTEAFF. CDR3 bases: TGTGCCAGCAATCACCCGGGTAACACTGAAGCTTTCTTT.

The chain recombines TRBV28 with TRBJ2-7; TRBD2 might be the D (7 bases). Germline lookup yields CDR1 MDHEN and CDR2 SYDVKM. The CDR3 has 13 amino acids. The ends were cut back, 6 bases at V and 3 bases at J, with 12 bases in the middle. The chain's CDR3 is CASSWGGGYEQYF. The CDR3 DNA reads as TGTGCCAGCAGCTGGGGGGGCGGCTACGAGCAGTACTTC.